One sample yielded the 6 T cell receptor beta chains listed below, sequenced in a study of post-analysis software for immune sequencing data. Regarding the study as a whole: Compared with controls, patients had more of 4 or 5 TRBV segments, including TRBV5-6, TRBV5-1 and TRBV20-1.

Antigen specificity for these receptors is unknown. TCR beta cDNA libraries had unique molecular identifiers. TCRdb analysed the PCR reads with MiXCR anew, one entry per CDR3 protein. Of hundreds of thousands of distinct CDR3 sequences listed, roughly 46% are singletons. Sequenced input: blood. These receptors were obtained from a girl between 5 and 17 years old with multiple sclerosis.

The chain uses TRBV20-1 and TRBJ1-1; D gene uncertain. V was pared by 6 bases and J by 1 base, with 6 bases between. Germline loops: CDR1 DFQATT, CDR2 SNEGSKA (reference sequence). The CDR3 is made up of 11 amino acids. CDR3 loop: CSAWGNTEAFF. In DNA, the CDR3 is TGCAGTGCATGGGGGAACACTGAAGCTTTCTTT.

The CDR3 nucleotides read TGCAGCGTTGAGGGGGGGATGACTGAAGCTTTCTTT. This gives the protein CSVEGGMTEAFF. The chain combines TRBV29-1 with TRBJ1-1; weak D call: TRBD1 (5 bases). Germline V gene sequence: CDR1 SQVTM, CDR2 ANQGSEA. The CDR3 runs 12 residues. Trimming left V 3 bases short and J 5 bases short, with 10 bases between.

This clonotype was counted a few times. The rearrangement uses TRBV7-3 and TRBJ2-5, with D perhaps TRBD1 or TRBD2 (5 bases each). CDR1 is SGHTA and CDR2 is FQGTGA in the germline V gene. V shed 1 base and J shed 5 bases, with 14 bases lying between them. CDR3 length equals 15 residues. CDR3 DNA: TGTGCCAGCAGCTTAAATCCGGGGCCGGGCGAGACCCAGTACTTC. Amino acids: CASSLNPGPGETQYF.

This clonotype came up a few times. Its ends do not fully match the called genes, so a read error is possible. The V call is TRBV11-2, the J call TRBJ2-1; TRBD2 agrees at 9 bases. In germline, CDR1 is SGHAT, CDR2 FQNNGV. CDR3 length: 15 amino acids. The CDR3 sequence is CASGFGGRASNEQFF. CDR3 nucleotide sequence: TGTGCCAGCGGCTTCGGCGGGAGGGCCAGTAATGAGCAGTTCTTC.

The chain links TRBV6-1 to TRBJ2-5; TRBD2 might be the D (5 bases). The length of the CDR3 is 13 residues. The V gene lost 6 bases and the J gene lost 5 bases, with 13 bases spanning the gap. The germline gives CDR1 MNHNS, CDR2 SASEGT. In DNA form, the CDR3 reads TGTGCCAGCAGGGAGGAATGGACGGAGACCCAGTACTTC. It translates to CASREEWTETQYF.

This rearrangement joins TRBV6-2 or TRBV6-3 to TRBJ2-5, with 15 bases aligning to TRBD2. V lost 5 bases and J lost 11; bases outside the gene matches: 12. Germline V CDR1 and CDR2: MNHEY, SVGEGT. The CDR3 sequence is 16 residues long. CDR3: CASSTGLAGGPTEQYF. In nucleotides, the CDR3 is TGTGCCAGCAGTACAGGACTAGCGGGAGGGCCGACTGAGCAGTACTTC.